This T cell receptor (beta chain) was observed in a study of CXCR3-negative and CXCR3-positive naive CD8 T cells. Via 5' RACE with UMI labels, TRB cDNA libraries were prepared. From its re-call of the 5' RACE reads, TCRdb lists each CDR3 protein once, without DNA. The sample has roughly 24,000 distinct CDR3 sequences. The CDR3 spans 14 residues. Per germline, CDR1 MNHNS and CDR2 SASEGT. This sequence was found in a human donor in good health. Some clones in this sample may be carry-over from other donors' samples. The chain employs TRBV6-1 and TRBJ1-1. The sequencing input was memory CD8+ T cells from blood. The CDR3 spells CASSEQRRGTEAFF.